This is a list of T cell receptor beta chains from one sample in a study of T cells after yellow fever vaccination. TCRdb used MiXCR to reprocess the 5' RACE reads, holding one entry per CDR3 protein. Of a few hundred thousand distinct CDR3 sequences detected, roughly a sixth appear once; the ten largest clones hold about a sixth. The sample in question was PBMCs, obtained before the yellow fever booster vaccination. The receptors come from a man aged 18-30 years who received the YFV17D yellow fever vaccine. CDR3s include the opening cysteine and the closing phenylalanine or tryptophan. Each record gives: CDR3 protein, CDR3 DNA, V gene, clone size, D gene, J gene. A D gene is named only where the DNA matches it firmly. Clone sizes are given selectively: once, few, many, or a class where the clone is expanded.

CASSYITDTQYF TGTGCCAGCAGTTATATTACAGATACGCAGTATTTT TRBV12-3/TRBV12-4 few . TRBJ2-3
CASIPPVF TGTGCCAGCATACCGCCAGTATTT TRBV3-1 . . TRBJ1-1
CASSFAYSNQPQHF TGTGCCAGCAGTTTCGCGTATAGCAATCAGCCCCAGCATTTT TRBV27 few . TRBJ1-5
CASRGAHEQFF TGTGCCAGCCGGGGGGCCCATGAGCAGTTCTTC TRBV6-6 . . TRBJ2-1
CASSFIGPGGTEAFF TGCGCCAGCAGCTTTATAGGGCCGGGGGGCACTGAAGCTTTCTTT TRBV5-1 once . TRBJ1-1
CASIQAGSSYNEQFF TGTGCCAGCATCCAAGCGGGAAGCTCCTACAATGAGCAGTTCTTC TRBV28 few TRBD2 TRBJ2-1
CASSWTGYEQYF TGTGCCAGCAGTTGGACAGGCTACGAGCAGTACTTC TRBV6-2/TRBV6-3 many TRBD1 TRBJ2-7
CASSFPGRGFNSPLHF TGTGCCAGCAGCTTTCCCGGCAGGGGGTTCAATTCACCCCTCCACTTT TRBV7-2 many TRBD1 TRBJ1-6
CASSQPSGGAINEQFF TGTGCCAGCAGCCAACCTAGCGGGGGGGCAATAAATGAGCAGTTCTTC TRBV7-2 few TRBD2 TRBJ2-1
CASSEQSSGNTIYF TGTGCCAGCAGCGAACAGAGCTCTGGAAACACCATATATTTT TRBV7-9 few . TRBJ1-3
CASSEWLAGGDTDTQYF TGTGCCAGCAGTGAATGGCTAGCGGGGGGCGACACAGATACGCAGTATTTT TRBV25-1 few TRBD2 TRBJ2-3
CASGLADPPGLDQYF TGTGCCAGCGGGCTAGCGGACCCCCCTGGGTTGGACCAGTACTTC TRBV2 . TRBD2 TRBJ2-5
CASSQDDSSSSYEQYF TGCGCCAGCAGCCAAGACGACAGTTCGAGCTCCTACGAGCAGTACTTC TRBV4-1 once . TRBJ2-7
CASSQVQGNQPQHF TGTGCCAGCAGCCAAGTTCAGGGCAATCAGCCCCAGCATTTT TRBV4-2 . . TRBJ1-5
CASSWDRSDYGYTF TGTGCCAGCAGTTGGGACAGGTCTGACTATGGCTACACCTTC TRBV6-5 . TRBD1 TRBJ1-2
CASSFLTGEGNIQYF TGTGCCAGCAGTTTCCTAACAGGGGAAGGAAACATTCAGTACTTC TRBV27 . TRBD1 TRBJ2-4
CASSPRTITYEQYF TGTGCCAGCAGCCCCAGGACTATTACCTACGAGCAGTACTTC TRBV7-9 . . TRBJ2-7
CASSPPETGSQHF TGTGCCAGTAGTCCCCCCGAGACAGGGTCCCAGCATTTT TRBV19 . TRBD1 TRBJ1-5
CASSGDREGTGELFF TGTGCCAGCAGCGGGGACAGGGAAGGCACCGGGGAGCTGTTTTTT TRBV7-3 . TRBD1 TRBJ2-2
CSARVPSGGETQYF TGCAGTGCTAGAGTGCCTAGCGGGGGGGAGACCCAGTACTTC TRBV20-1 many TRBD2 TRBJ2-5
CASSSNGSPLHF TGTGCCAGCAGCTCGAATGGTTCACCCCTCCACTTT TRBV5-6 . . TRBJ1-6
CASSLVGQGSSPLHF TGTGCCAGCAGCTTAGTGGGACAGGGTTCTTCACCCCTCCACTTT TRBV7-2 few TRBD1 TRBJ1-6
CASSSRDFFTDTQYF TGCGCCAGCAGCTCCCGGGACTTCTTCACAGATACGCAGTACTTT TRBV5-1 few . TRBJ2-3
CASSARPSTDTQYF TGTGCCAGCAGCGCTCGACCTAGCACAGATACGCAGTATTTT TRBV9 . . TRBJ2-3
CSARGDRNQPQHF TGCAGTGCTAGAGGGGACAGAAATCAGCCCCAGCATTTT TRBV20-1 many TRBD1 TRBJ1-5
CASKPGWASDTQYF TGTGCCAGCAAACCAGGATGGGCATCAGATACGCAGTATTTT TRBV6-5 . . TRBJ2-3
CASSHANTEAFF TGTGCCAGCTCACATGCGAACACTGAAGCTTTCTTT TRBV18 few . TRBJ1-1
CASTTGASYGYTF TGTGCCAGCACCACAGGGGCGAGCTATGGCTACACCTTC TRBV28 . TRBD1 TRBJ1-2
CSVAGGAATNEKLFF TGCAGCGTTGCCGGGGGGGCTGCAACTAATGAAAAACTGTTTTTT TRBV29-1 . . TRBJ1-4
CAIQTDREYGYTF TGTGCCATTCAGACGGACAGGGAATATGGCTACACCTTC TRBV6-2/TRBV6-3 few TRBD1 TRBJ1-2
CASSSRVVTEAFF TGTGCCAGCAGCTCCCGGGTAGTCACTGAAGCTTTCTTT TRBV7-9 . . TRBJ1-1
CASSHLSTGGATEAFF TGTGCCAGCAGTCATTTATCGACAGGGGGAGCAACTGAAGCTTTCTTT TRBV7-9 few TRBD1 TRBJ1-1
CASSPLGTSVQETQYF TGTGCCAGCAGTCCCCTAGGGACTAGCGTCCAAGAGACCCAGTACTTC TRBV12-3/TRBV12-4 few TRBD2 TRBJ2-5
CASSYPSGGTRLGTDTQYF TGTGCCAGCAGTTACCCCTCCGGTGGGACACGGCTCGGCACAGATACGCAGTATTTT TRBV6-5 . . TRBJ2-3
CSAQDPLGTEAFF TGCAGCGCTCAGGACCCCCTGGGGACTGAAGCTTTCTTT TRBV29-1 many . TRBJ1-1
CASSYTGDSPLHF TGTGCCAGCAGTTACACAGGGGATTCACCCCTCCACTTT TRBV6-6 many TRBD1 TRBJ1-6
CSALLAYEQYF TGCAGTGCCCTACTAGCCTACGAGCAGTACTTC TRBV20-1 few . TRBJ2-7
CASSSQRGGLNEQYF TGTGCCAGCAGCTCTCAGCGGGGGGGCCTCAACGAGCAGTACTTC TRBV7-6 . TRBD2 TRBJ2-7
CSARDLRGDEKLFF TGCAGTGCTAGAGATCTGCGGGGAGACGAAAAACTGTTTTTT TRBV20-1 . . TRBJ1-4
CAISLTGLAGKETQYF TGTGCCATCAGTCTGACCGGACTAGCGGGAAAAGAGACCCAGTACTTC TRBV10-3 few TRBD2 TRBJ2-5
CASSHTGEAFF TGTGCCAGCAGCCATACAGGGGAAGCTTTCTTT TRBV7-8 few . TRBJ1-1
CASSLESPNEKLFF TGTGCCAGCAGTTTGGAGAGCCCTAATGAAAAACTGTTTTTT TRBV28 . . TRBJ1-4
CASTPEAGVYNEQFF TGCGCCAGCACCCCAGAGGCGGGAGTTTACAATGAGCAGTTCTTC TRBV5-1 . TRBD2 TRBJ2-1
CSVETPQGYEQYF TGCAGCGTTGAGACCCCGCAGGGGTACGAGCAGTACTTC TRBV29-1 many . TRBJ2-7
CASSLVVGTNTGELFF TGCGCCAGCAGCTTGGTGGTAGGAACCAACACCGGGGAGCTGTTTTTT TRBV5-1 many . TRBJ2-2
CASSEFFGRETQYF TGTGCCAGCAGTGAATTTTTCGGGCGCGAGACCCAGTACTTC TRBV25-1 . . TRBJ2-5
CASSVFGTVQETQYF TGTGCCAGCAGCGTATTCGGGACAGTCCAGGAGACCCAGTACTTC TRBV9 . TRBD1 TRBJ2-5
CASSVLGDNTGELFF TGTGCCAGCAGCGTATTAGGGGATAACACCGGGGAGCTGTTTTTT TRBV9 . . TRBJ2-2
CASTNGLGRTPLHF TGTGCCAGCACGAACGGACTGGGACGCACACCCCTCCACTTT TRBV27 few . TRBJ1-6
CSAGPFVRGDEQFF TGCAGCGCCGGCCCCTTCGTTAGGGGGGATGAGCAGTTCTTC TRBV29-1 . . TRBJ2-1
CASSLEGLQIHEQFF TGCGCCAGCAGCTTGGAGGGCCTACAGATACATGAGCAGTTCTTC TRBV5-1 . . TRBJ2-1
CASSQVASGGSYEQYF TGTGCCAGCAGCCAGGTGGCTAGCGGGGGCTCCTACGAGCAGTACTTC TRBV3-1 . TRBD2 TRBJ2-7
CSALLADTGELFF TGCAGTGCCCTACTAGCGGACACCGGGGAGCTGTTTTTT TRBV20-1 . TRBD2 TRBJ2-2
CASSQGAGLASLGETQYF TGCGCCAGCAGCCAAGGGGCCGGACTAGCGAGCTTAGGAGAGACCCAGTACTTC TRBV4-3 few TRBD2 TRBJ2-5
CASSGRQGAYEQYF TGTGCCAGCAGCGGACGACAGGGGGCTTACGAGCAGTACTTC TRBV9 few TRBD1 TRBJ2-7
CASSQRGTGQQETQYF TGCGCCAGCAGCCAACGTGGGACAGGGCAACAAGAGACCCAGTACTTC TRBV4-1 few TRBD1 TRBJ2-5
CASSWGMGGGTDTQYF TGTGCCAGCAGCTGGGGGATGGGGGGGGGCACAGATACGCAGTATTTT TRBV7-2 . TRBD2 TRBJ2-3
CASSRGGTLFGNYGYTF TGTGCCAGCAGTCGGGGGGGGACACTGTTCGGTAACTATGGCTACACCTTC TRBV6-5 . . TRBJ1-2
CASSSTGIPRAFF TGTGCCAGCAGCTCGACCGGAATCCCCAGGGCTTTCTTT TRBV6-5 . . TRBJ1-1